Shown below are 21 T cell receptor beta chains from a single sample sequenced in a study of shared clonotypes between healthy human individuals. Sequencing was performed with immunoSEQ multiplex PCR; in TCRdb, only in-frame clones are kept and a portion is missing. The sample contains about 2 million clones, just under 95% of which appear only once. Naive CD8 cells comprised CD45RO-negative, CCR7-positively selected cells, excluding terminally differentiated effector memory CD45RA+ cells. Sequenced sample: naive CD8+ T cells sorted from blood. These receptors all come from a man younger than 35 in good health.

This chain joins TRBV19 and TRBJ2-3, with 9 nucleotides matching TRBD1. The length of the CDR3 is 15 residues. Germline CDR1 reads LNHDA; CDR2 reads SQIVND (reference sequence). V lost 6 bases, J lost 2 bases, and 6 bases stayed unmatched. CDR3 sequence: CASSSGTGFTDTQYF. In DNA form, the CDR3 reads TGTGCCAGTAGCTCCGGGACAGGGTTCACAGATACGCAGTATTTT.

J is TRBJ1-3 and V is TRBV7-9, with D tentatively TRBD1 (5 bases). Germline CDR1 reads SEHNR; CDR2 reads FQNEAQ (reference sequence). This CDR3 spans 15 amino acids. The ends were cut back, 0 bases at V and 0 bases at J, with 6 bases in the middle. The CDR3 here is CASSLAGPSGNTIYF. CDR3 nucleotides: TGTGCCAGCAGCTTAGCGGGACCCTCTGGAAACACCATATATTTT.

The rearrangement joins TRBV14 to TRBJ2-7, with 8 nucleotides matching TRBD1. Germline loops: CDR1 SGHDN, CDR2 FVKESK. This CDR3 has 12 amino acids. The trim removed 2 bases at V and 6 bases at J, leaving 0 bases unmatched. The CDR3 DNA follows: TGTGCCAGCAGCCAACAGGGGGCCGAGCAGTACTTC. It yields the protein CASSQQGAEQYF.

The chain combines TRBV4-1 with TRBJ2-7; tentative D call: TRBD2 (5 bases). The V end lost 0 bases, the J end lost 6 bases, and 9 bases lay between the germline ends. This CDR3 is 13 amino acids long. Germline V CDR1 and CDR2: MGHRA, YSYEKL. For the CDR3, the DNA is TGCGCCAGCAGCCAAGACAGCGGCTTCGAGCAGTACTTC. Amino acid sequence: CASSQDSGFEQYF.

As regards this clone: This same CDR3 is encoded by further DNA sequences in the sample. The rearrangement uses TRBV30 and TRBJ1-5; possible D gene TRBD1, 5 bases. V shed 2 bases and J shed 7 bases, with 12 bases lying between them. This CDR3 contains 13 residues. Germline lookup yields CDR1 GTSNPN and CDR2 SVGIG (reference sequence). This CDR3 is CAWSTQGDQPQHF. CDR3 sequence (DNA): TGTGCCTGGAGTACCCAGGGAGACCAGCCCCAGCATTTT.

CDR3 residues: CASREGGTGGVEETQYF. DNA of the CDR3: TGTGCCAGTAGGGAGGGAGGAACAGGGGGCGTGGAGGAGACCCAGTACTTC. This chain links TRBV19 with TRBJ2-5; 9 bases are shared with TRBD1. Looked up from germline, CDR1 is LNHDA and CDR2 is SQIVND (reference sequence). The CDR3 has 17 amino acids. V lost 6 bases, J lost 5 bases, and 16 bases stayed unmatched.

In this sample, this clone turned up once. The sample contains more than one DNA sequence encoding this CDR3. This rearrangement joins TRBV6-5 to TRBJ2-7; D is uncertain. This CDR3 has 14 amino acids. With 0 bases removed from V and 2 bases from J, the gap between germline ends came to 8 bases. Germline assignment: CDR1 MNHEY and CDR2 SVGAGI. Here the CDR3 DNA reads TGTGCCAGCAGTTACTCAGCAGGCACCTACGAGCAGTACTTC. Amino acid sequence: CASSYSAGTYEQYF.

This clone showed up just once. V is TRBV27 and J is TRBJ2-7, with 7 bases matching TRBD1. V lost 3 bases, J lost 2 bases, and 10 bases stayed unmatched. Germline V gene data show CDR1 as MNHEY and CDR2 as SMNVEV (reference sequence). The CDR3 contains 16 residues. The CDR3 protein is CASSFVTGNSPYEQYF. The CDR3 region has the DNA TGTGCCAGCAGTTTTGTGACAGGGAACTCTCCCTACGAGCAGTACTTC.

This chain uses TRBV10-1 with TRBJ2-7, with D possibly called TRBD1 or TRBD2 (5 bases each). The CDR3 has 12 amino acids. Trimming cost V 6 bases and J 6 bases, with 12 bases left between them. Looked up from germline, CDR1 is WNHNN and CDR2 is SYGVQD (reference sequence). Here the CDR3 reads CASRGRLGEQYF. Here the CDR3 DNA reads TGCGCCAGCAGGGGACGTTTGGGCGAGCAGTACTTC.

The rearrangement uses TRBV6-6 and TRBJ2-5; 9 nucleotides line up with TRBD1. The CDR3 totals 15 residues. V dropped 4 bases and J dropped 0; count of bases not matched to a gene: 3. Germline values: CDR1 MNHNY, CDR2 SVGAGI (reference sequence). CDR3 sequence: CASSLDRGHQETQYF. The CDR3 DNA sequence: TGTGCCAGCAGTTTGGACAGGGGACACCAAGAGACCCAGTACTTC.

The chain joins TRBV10-1 to TRBJ2-7; D not certain. The CDR3 is made up of 16 amino acids. V lost 3 bases, J lost 0 bases, and 15 bases lay in between. CDR1 and CDR2 (germline): WNHNN, SYGVQD (reference sequence). The CDR3 DNA reads as TGCGCCAGCAGTGACCGACCAACGGTGGGCTCCTACGAGCAGTACTTC. It yields the protein CASSDRPTVGSYEQYF.

The V call is TRBV25-1, the J call TRBJ2-7; the D is unclear. Looked up from germline, CDR1 is MGHDK and CDR2 is SYGVNS. V was trimmed by 5 bases and J by 3 bases, leaving 11 bases between them. The length of the CDR3 is 13 residues. The CDR3 sequence: CASSKGWNYEQYF. The DNA for the CDR3 is TGTGCCAGCAGTAAAGGCTGGAACTACGAGCAGTACTTC.

This clone has only one observation. This rearrangement joins TRBV5-1 to TRBJ2-1, with TRBD2 matching 9 bases. V lost 0 bases, J lost 7 bases, and 8 bases stayed unmatched. Looked up from germline, CDR1 is SGHRS and CDR2 is YFSETQ. The CDR3 contains 16 residues. CDR3 nucleotide sequence: TGCGCCAGCAGCTTGGCCATTAGCGGGAGACGGAATGAGCAGTTCTTC. This translates into CASSLAISGRRNEQFF.

The genes are TRBV30 and TRBJ1-5; D uncertain. V lost 5 bases to trimming and J lost 3 bases, with 14 bases between them. There are 14 residues in the CDR3. Germline V lookup: CDR1 GTSNPN, CDR2 SVGIG (reference sequence). CDR3 coding DNA: TGTGCCTGGGGGCCGTTGGCAGCCAATCAGCCCCAGCATTTT. Its translation: CAWGPLAANQPQHF.

This chain links TRBV10-2 with TRBJ1-3; D gene uncertain. Germline CDR1 and CDR2: WSHSY and SAAADI. The CDR3 has 18 amino acids. V dropped 0 bases and J dropped 4 bases, with 19 bases sitting between them. This chain's CDR3 is CASSESRVIGIPGNTIYF. In DNA, the CDR3 is TGCGCCAGCAGTGAGTCGAGGGTTATTGGCATCCCGGGAAACACCATATATTTT.

Comments on this clone: The sample holds other DNA sequences that translate to the same CDR3. This sequence joins TRBV28 and TRBJ1-2; D might be TRBD1 (5 bases). Trimming removed 2 bases at V and 8 bases at J, with 12 bases between. There are 13 residues in the CDR3. The germline V gene has CDR1 MDHEN and CDR2 SYDVKM. This CDR3 reads CASSLGQGWGYTF. The CDR3, as DNA: TGTGCCAGCAGTTTAGGCCAGGGTTGGGGCTACACCTTC.

The chain uses TRBV7-9 and TRBJ1-1; D is unresolved. V was trimmed by 5 bases and J by 9 bases, leaving 13 bases between them. The CDR3 has 12 residues. In germline, CDR1 is SEHNR, CDR2 FQNEAQ (reference sequence). The chain's CDR3 is CASSPGPGKAFF. The CDR3 DNA reads TGTGCCAGCAGCCCCGGGCCCGGGAAAGCTTTCTTT.

The chain combines TRBV19 with TRBJ2-2; D is ambiguous. V gave up 3 bases and J gave up 8 bases, with 10 bases separating them. Germline CDR1 LNHDA, CDR2 SQIVND (reference sequence). CDR3 length equals 13 residues. CDR3 amino acids: CASSIVEFGELFF. As DNA, the CDR3 is TGTGCCAGTAGTATTGTTGAGTTTGGGGAGCTGTTTTTT.

V and J are TRBV7-9 and TRBJ2-3, with TRBD1 identical over 10 bases. The CDR3 sequence is 16 residues long. Looked up from germline, CDR1 is SEHNR and CDR2 is FQNEAQ (reference sequence). The J segment lost 2 bases and the V segment lost 5 bases, leaving 7 bases of the junction unmatched. This chain's CDR3 is CASSGTGDVDTDTQYF. The CDR3 nucleotides read TGTGCCAGCAGCGGGACAGGGGATGTAGACACAGATACGCAGTATTTT.

V is TRBV30 and J is TRBJ2-1; 7 bases are shared with TRBD1. The CDR3 covers 15 residues. V lost 4 bases to trimming and J lost 2 bases; unmatched junction nucleotides: 8. Germline V gene sequence: CDR1 GTSNPN, CDR2 SVGIG (reference sequence). The CDR3 DNA sequence: TGTGCCTGGAATAGTTTCAGGGGGACCTACAATGAGCAGTTCTTC. Protein product: CAWNSFRGTYNEQFF.

The chain recombines TRBV9 with TRBJ2-7; maybe TRBD2 (5 bases). V lost 3 bases, J lost 5 bases, and 12 bases lay in between. The germline gives CDR1 SGDLS, CDR2 YYNGEE. The CDR3 extends over 13 amino acids. CDR3 sequence reads: CASSGGPGDEQYF. The CDR3 DNA follows: TGTGCCAGCAGCGGCGGGCCCGGAGACGAGCAGTACTTC.